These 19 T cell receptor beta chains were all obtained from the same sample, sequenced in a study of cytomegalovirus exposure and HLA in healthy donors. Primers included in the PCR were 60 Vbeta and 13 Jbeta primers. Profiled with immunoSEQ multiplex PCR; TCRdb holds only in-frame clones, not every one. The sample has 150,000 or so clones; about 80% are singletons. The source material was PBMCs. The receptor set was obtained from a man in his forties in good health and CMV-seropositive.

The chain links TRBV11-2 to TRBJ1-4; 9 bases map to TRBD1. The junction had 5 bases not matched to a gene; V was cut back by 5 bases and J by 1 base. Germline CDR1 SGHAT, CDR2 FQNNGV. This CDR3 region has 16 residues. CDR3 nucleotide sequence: TGTGCCAGCAGCCTCCCGACAGGGGGAACTAATGAAAAACTGTTTTTT. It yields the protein CASSLPTGGTNEKLFF.

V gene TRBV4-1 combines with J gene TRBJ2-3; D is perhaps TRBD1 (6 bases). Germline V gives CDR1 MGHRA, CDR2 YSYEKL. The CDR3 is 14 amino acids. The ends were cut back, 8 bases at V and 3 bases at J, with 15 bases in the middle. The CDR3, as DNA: TGCGCCAGCTCCCGCCAGGGGTATACAGATACGCAGTATTTT. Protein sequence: CASSRQGYTDTQYF.

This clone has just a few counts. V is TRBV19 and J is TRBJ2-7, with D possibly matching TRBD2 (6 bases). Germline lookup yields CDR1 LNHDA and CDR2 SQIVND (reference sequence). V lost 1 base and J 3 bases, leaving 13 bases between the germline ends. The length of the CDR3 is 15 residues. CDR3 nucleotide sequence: TGTGCCAGTAGTATAGCACTAGCTTTAGGCTACGAGCAGTACTTC. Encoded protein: CASSIALALGYEQYF.

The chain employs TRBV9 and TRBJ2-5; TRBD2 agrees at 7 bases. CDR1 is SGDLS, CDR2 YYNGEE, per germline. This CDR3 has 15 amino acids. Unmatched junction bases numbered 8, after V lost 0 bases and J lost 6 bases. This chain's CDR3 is CASSVGGGIGQTQYF. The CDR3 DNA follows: TGTGCCAGCAGCGTAGGGGGAGGGATCGGTCAGACCCAGTACTTC.

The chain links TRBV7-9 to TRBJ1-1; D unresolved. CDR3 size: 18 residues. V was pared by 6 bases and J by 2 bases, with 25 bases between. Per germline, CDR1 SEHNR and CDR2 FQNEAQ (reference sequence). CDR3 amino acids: CASSPPGSPAEGNTEAFF. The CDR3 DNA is TGTGCCAGCAGTCCCCCCGGGTCCCCGGCGGAGGGAAACACTGAAGCTTTCTTT.

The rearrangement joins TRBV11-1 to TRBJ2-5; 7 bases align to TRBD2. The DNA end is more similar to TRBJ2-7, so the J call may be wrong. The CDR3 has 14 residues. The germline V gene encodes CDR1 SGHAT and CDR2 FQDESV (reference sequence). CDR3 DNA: TGTGCCAGCAGCTCCGGACTAGGAAACTACGAGCAGTACTTC. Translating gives CASSSGLGNYEQYF.

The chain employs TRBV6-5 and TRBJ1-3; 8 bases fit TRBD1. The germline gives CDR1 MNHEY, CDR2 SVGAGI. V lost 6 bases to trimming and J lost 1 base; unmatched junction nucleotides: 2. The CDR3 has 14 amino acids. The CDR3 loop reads CASRTGGSGNTIYF. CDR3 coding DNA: TGTGCCAGCAGAACAGGGGGATCTGGAAACACCATATATTTT.

CDR3 nucleotides: TGCGCCAGCAGCATTACTAGCGTTTCCAATGAGCAGTTCTTC. Its translation: CASSITSVSNEQFF. The gene calls are TRBV5-1 and TRBJ2-1, with TRBD2 matching over 7 bases. The CDR3 extends over 14 amino acids. CDR1 is SGHRS, CDR2 YFSETQ, per germline. The trim removed 4 bases at V and 6 bases at J, leaving 7 bases unmatched.

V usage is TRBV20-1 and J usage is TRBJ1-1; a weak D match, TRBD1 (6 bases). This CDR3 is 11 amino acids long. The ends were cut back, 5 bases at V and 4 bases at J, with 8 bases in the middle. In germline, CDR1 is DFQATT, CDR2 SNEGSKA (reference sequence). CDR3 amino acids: CSAPGATEAFF. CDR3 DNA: TGCAGTGCTCCAGGGGCCACTGAAGCTTTCTTT.

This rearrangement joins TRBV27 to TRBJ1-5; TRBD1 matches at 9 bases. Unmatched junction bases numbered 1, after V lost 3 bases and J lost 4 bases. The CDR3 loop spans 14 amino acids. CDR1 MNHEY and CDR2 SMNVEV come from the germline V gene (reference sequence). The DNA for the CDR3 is TGTGCCAGCAGTTTCGGACAGGGGAATCAGCCCCAGCATTTT. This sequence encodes CASSFGQGNQPQHF.

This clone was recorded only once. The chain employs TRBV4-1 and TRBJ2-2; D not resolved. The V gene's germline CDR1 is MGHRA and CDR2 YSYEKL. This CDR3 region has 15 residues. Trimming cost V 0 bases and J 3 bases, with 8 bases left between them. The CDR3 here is CASSQDRIYTGELFF. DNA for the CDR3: TGCGCCAGCAGCCAAGATAGAATCTACACCGGGGAGCTGTTTTTT.

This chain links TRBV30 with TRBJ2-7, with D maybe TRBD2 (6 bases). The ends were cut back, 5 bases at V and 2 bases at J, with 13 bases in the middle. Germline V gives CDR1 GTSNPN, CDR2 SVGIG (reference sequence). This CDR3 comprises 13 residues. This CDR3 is CAWEGTSPYEQYF. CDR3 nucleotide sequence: TGTGCCTGGGAGGGGACTTCTCCCTACGAGCAGTACTTC.

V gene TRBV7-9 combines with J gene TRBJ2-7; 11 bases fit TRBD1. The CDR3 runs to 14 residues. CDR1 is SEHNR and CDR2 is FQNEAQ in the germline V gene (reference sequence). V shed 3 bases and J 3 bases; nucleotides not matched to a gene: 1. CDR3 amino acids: CASSLGQGDYEQYF. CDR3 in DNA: TGTGCCAGCAGCTTGGGACAGGGGGACTACGAGCAGTACTTC.

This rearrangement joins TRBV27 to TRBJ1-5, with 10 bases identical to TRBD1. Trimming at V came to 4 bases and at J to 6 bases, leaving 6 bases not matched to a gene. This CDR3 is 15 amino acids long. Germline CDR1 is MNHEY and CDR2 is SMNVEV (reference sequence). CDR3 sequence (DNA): TGTGCCAGCAGTTCGGGACAGGGGCGGGCTCAGCCCCAGCATTTT. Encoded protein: CASSSGQGRAQPQHF.

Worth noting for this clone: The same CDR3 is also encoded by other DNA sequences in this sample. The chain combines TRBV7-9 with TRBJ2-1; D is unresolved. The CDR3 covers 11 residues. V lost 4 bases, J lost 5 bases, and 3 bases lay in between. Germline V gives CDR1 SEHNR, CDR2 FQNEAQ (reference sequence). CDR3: CASSSNNEQFF. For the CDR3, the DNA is TGTGCCAGCAGCTCAAACAATGAGCAGTTCTTC.

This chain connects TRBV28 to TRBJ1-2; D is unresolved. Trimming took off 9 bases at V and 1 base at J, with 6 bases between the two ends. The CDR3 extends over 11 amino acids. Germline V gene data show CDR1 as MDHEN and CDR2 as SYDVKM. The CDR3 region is CASQNNYGYTF. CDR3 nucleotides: TGTGCCAGTCAGAATAACTATGGCTACACCTTC.

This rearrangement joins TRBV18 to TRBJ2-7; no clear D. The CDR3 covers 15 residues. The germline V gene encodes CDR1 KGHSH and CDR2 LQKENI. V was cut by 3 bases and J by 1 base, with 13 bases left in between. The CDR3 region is CASSPQQAASYEQYF. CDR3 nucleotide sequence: TGTGCCAGCTCACCGCAGCAGGCCGCTTCCTACGAGCAGTACTTC.

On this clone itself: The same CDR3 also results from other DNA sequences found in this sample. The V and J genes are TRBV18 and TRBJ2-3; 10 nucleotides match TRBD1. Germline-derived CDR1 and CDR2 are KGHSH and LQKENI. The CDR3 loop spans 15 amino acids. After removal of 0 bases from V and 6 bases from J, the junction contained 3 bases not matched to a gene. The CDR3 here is CASSPPGQGSDTQYF. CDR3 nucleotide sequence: TGTGCCAGCTCACCACCGGGACAGGGGAGTGATACGCAGTATTTT.

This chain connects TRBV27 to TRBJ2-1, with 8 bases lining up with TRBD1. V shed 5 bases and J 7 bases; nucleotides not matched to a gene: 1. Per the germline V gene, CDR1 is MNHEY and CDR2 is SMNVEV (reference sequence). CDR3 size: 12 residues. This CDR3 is CASSTGGNEQFF. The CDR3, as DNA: TGTGCCAGCAGTACAGGGGGGAATGAGCAGTTCTTC.